This is a list of T cell receptor beta chains from one sample in a study of cytomegalovirus exposure and HLA in healthy donors. The assay was immunoSEQ multiplex PCR, and TCRdb's table has in-frame clones only and misses some. The data show 90,000 to 130,000 clones, around 82% seen once. The source material was PBMCs. These receptors were collected from a woman between 18 and 29 years old in good health and CMV-seronegative. Both conserved end residues are part of each CDR3. The D gene is left open where the match is weak.

TRBJ1-1 | TRBV9 | . | TGTGCCAGCAGCGCAGGGAACTTGAACACTGAAGCTTTCTTT | CASSAGNLNTEAFF
TRBJ2-1 | TRBV6-5 | TRBD2 | TGTGCCAGCAGTTTTCAAGCGGGGGGATACAATGAGCAGTTCTTC | CASSFQAGGYNEQFF
TRBJ2-4 | TRBV10-3 | . | TGTGCCATCAGTGTTTTGGTGTGGGGGCAACCTATTCAGTACTTC | CAISVLVWGQPIQYF
TRBJ1-5 | TRBV6-1 | TRBD1 | TGTGCCAGCAGTGAGATTGGACTTCGGGACAGCTATCAGCCCCAGCATTTT | CASSEIGLRDSYQPQHF
TRBJ1-4 | TRBV30 | . | TGTGCCTGGAAGAGCGGGGTATATGGTGAAAAACTGTTTTTT | CAWKSGVYGEKLFF
TRBJ2-7 | TRBV6-1 | TRBD1 | TGTGCCAGCAGTCCCCTTAGACAGGGGGCAGGCGAGCAGTACTTC | CASSPLRQGAGEQYF
TRBJ1-3 | TRBV28 | . | TGTGCCAGCAGTTTTCAGGGGACAACCAGCTCTGGAAACACCATATATTTT | CASSFQGTTSSGNTIYF
TRBJ2-1 | TRBV13 | . | TGTGCCAGCAGCCCGAGAGGGGGCAATGAGCAGTTCTTC | CASSPRGGNEQFF
TRBJ2-2 | TRBV5-6 | TRBD1 | TGTGCCAGCAGCTCCCAGGGGGCGCAGTACACCGGGGAGCTGTTTTTT | CASSSQGAQYTGELFF
TRBJ2-7 | TRBV6-1 | TRBD2 | TGTGCCAGCAGTGGTACTAGCGTGAGCTCCTACGAGCAGTACTTC | CASSGTSVSSYEQYF
TRBJ1-5 | TRBV30 | TRBD1 | TGTGCCTGGAGTCCCGGGACAGGGCTTTATCAGCCCCAGCATTTT | CAWSPGTGLYQPQHF
TRBJ2-7 | TRBV7-8 | TRBD1 | TGTGCCAGCAGACCACGGACAGGGGACTACGAGCAGTACTTC | CASRPRTGDYEQYF